This TCR beta chain was sequenced during a study of T cells in Graves' hyperthyroidism and ophthalmopathy. PBMCs were sourced from roughly 9.1 ml fresh peripheral blood. This clonotype was observed many times. This CDR3 spans 15 amino acids. Germline CDR1 reads SGHVS; CDR2 reads FNYEAQ. The V segment lost 4 bases and the J segment 5 bases; nucleotides outside the gene matches: 9. TCR beta CDR3 region amplification was performed from RNA transcripts. First-round RT-PCR with HTBI primers amplified the TCR CDR3 region. TCRdb used MiXCR to reprocess the multiplex PCR reads, holding one entry per CDR3 protein. The sample has hundreds of thousands of distinct CDR3 sequences; over 35% are singletons.

The specimen sequenced was blood. This rearrangement joins TRBV7-6 to TRBJ2-5, with 8 bases fitting TRBD1. This TCR was sampled from a woman aged 35 to 49 with Graves' hyperthyroidism. DNA for the CDR3: TGTGCCAGCAGCTCCTACGACAGGGGACGGGAGACCCAGTACTTC. It yields the protein CASSSYDRGRETQYF.